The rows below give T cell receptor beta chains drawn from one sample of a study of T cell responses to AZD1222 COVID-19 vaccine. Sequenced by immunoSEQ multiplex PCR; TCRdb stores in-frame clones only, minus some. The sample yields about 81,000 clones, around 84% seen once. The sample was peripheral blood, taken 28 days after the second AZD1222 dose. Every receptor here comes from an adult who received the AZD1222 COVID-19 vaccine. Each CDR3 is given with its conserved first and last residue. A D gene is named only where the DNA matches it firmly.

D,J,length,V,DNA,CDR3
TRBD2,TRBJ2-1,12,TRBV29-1,TGCAGCGTTGAGACTAGCGGGCACCGACCGTTCTTC,CSVETSGHRPFF
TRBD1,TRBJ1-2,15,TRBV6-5,TGTGCCAGCAGTTACTCGTCGGGACAGGGATATGGCTACACCTTC,CASSYSSGQGYGYTF
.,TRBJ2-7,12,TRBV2,TGTGCCAGCAAGGGCCAGACCTACGAGCAGTACTTC,CASKGQTYEQYF
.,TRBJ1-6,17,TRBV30,TGTGCCTGGAGAGGTGGGGCGGGGAGCTCCTATAATTCACCCCTCCACTTT,CAWRGGAGSSYNSPLHF
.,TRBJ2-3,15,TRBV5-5,TGTGCCAGCAGCTTGGGAATATCCAGCACAGATACGCAGTATTTT,CASSLGISSTDTQYF
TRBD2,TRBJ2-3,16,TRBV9,TGTGCCAGCAGCTCCTCACTAGCGAGTTCCACAGATACGCAGTATTTT,CASSSSLASSTDTQYF
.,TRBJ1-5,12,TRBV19,TGTGCCAGCAAGCTTGGCAATCAGCCCCAGCATTTT,CASKLGNQPQHF
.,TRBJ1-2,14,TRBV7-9,TGTGCCAGCAGCCTGCGAGAGGCGGTCTATGGCTACACCTTC,CASSLREAVYGYTF
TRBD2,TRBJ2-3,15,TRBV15,TGTGCCACCAGCACCTTAGCGGGAGCTACAGATACGCAGTATTTT,CATSTLAGATDTQYF
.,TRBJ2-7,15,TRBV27,TGTGCCAGCAGGACCCCGGGGGCAGGAAGATACGAGCAGTACTTC,CASRTPGAGRYEQYF
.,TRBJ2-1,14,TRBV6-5,TGTGCCAGCAGCGGACAGAGCTCCTACAATGAGCAGTTCTTC,CASSGQSSYNEQFF
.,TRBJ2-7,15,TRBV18,TGTGCCAGCTCACCACAACAGAGAGGTTCGGGTGAGCAGTACTTC,CASSPQQRGSGEQYF
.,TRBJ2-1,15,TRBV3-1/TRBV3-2,TGTGCCAGCAGCCAAGATACGATCTTGATCAATGAGCAGTTCTTC,CASSQDTILINEQFF
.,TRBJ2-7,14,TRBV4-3,TGCGCCAGCAGCCAAGGGTTAGGGGGCTACGAGCAGTACTTC,CASSQGLGGYEQYF
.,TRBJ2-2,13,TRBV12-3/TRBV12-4,TGTGCCAGCAGTCTGCGTGAGGGCGGGGAGCTGTTTTTT,CASSLREGGELFF
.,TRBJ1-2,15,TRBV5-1,TGCGCCAGCAGCCCCCGGGGGGGCGCTGACTATGGCTACACCTTC,CASSPRGGADYGYTF
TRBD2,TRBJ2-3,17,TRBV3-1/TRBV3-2,TGTGCCAGCAGCCAAGATCGGCGGGAGAACTGGGGAGATACGCAGTATTTT,CASSQDRRENWGDTQYF
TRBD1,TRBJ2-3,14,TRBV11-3,TGTGCCAGCAGCCGCGGACAGGGTACAGATACGCAGTATTTT,CASSRGQGTDTQYF